The source of this TCR beta chain is a study of CD8+ T cells in alopecia areata. Overall study findings and caveats: Lesional scalp, especially alopecia totalis/universalis, showed higher clonality than normal scalp.

Trimming at V came to 6 bases and at J to 0 bases, leaving 7 bases not matched to a gene. Germline CDR1 and CDR2: SQVTM and ANQGSEA. The CDR3 is 14 amino acids. Comment on this clone: As yet, its antigen is unknown.

Alopecia areata patients provided lesional scalp punch biopsies and peripheral blood. CD4+ and CD8+ T cells were sorted from PBMCs. Following RNA extraction, reverse transcription yielded cDNA that acted as the sequencing template. Only in-frame clones appear in the TCRdb table, and some are missing; sequencing was by immunoSEQ multiplex PCR. The table lists about 180,000 clones, about 70% of them singletons. The chain is built from TRBV29-1 and TRBJ1-2, with TRBD1 identical over 7 bases. Source: CD8+ T cells sorted from blood, taken at week 0. This TCR came from a human donor with alopecia areata. DNA for the CDR3: TGCAGCGTCGTCGGGGGGACAGCTAACTATGGCTACACCTTC. It specifies CSVVGGTANYGYTF.